This T cell receptor beta chain appears in the sequencing data of a study of brain T cells in children with intractable seizures. Per the germline V gene, CDR1 is SGHVS and CDR2 is FQNEAQ. The CDR3 extends over 16 amino acids. V was cut by 8 bases and J by 3 bases, with 23 bases left in between. Time point described: blood from clinic visit 5 months post-surgery; TSC patient then seizure free. Surgery cases with the highest brain T cell transcript signatures were chosen for sequencing. This table comes from immunoSEQ multiplex PCR, and its TCRdb copy is limited to in-frame clones, with some not included. Counted here are 300,000 to 400,000 clones, over 90% occurring once; the ten biggest clones make up 5% to 7%.

This TCR was sampled from a boy under two years old with tuberous sclerosis and intractable seizures. Source: peripheral blood, taken about 5 months after surgery. The chain recombines TRBV7-8 with TRBJ2-7, with D maybe TRBD2 (5 bases). CDR3 loop: CASESYSTTGYYEQYF. As DNA, the CDR3 is TGTGCCAGCGAGTCGTACTCAACCACGGGATACTACGAGCAGTACTTC.